A selection of T cell receptor beta chains follows, all from one sample in a study of cytomegalovirus exposure and HLA in healthy donors. Sequencing was performed with immunoSEQ multiplex PCR; in TCRdb, only in-frame clones are kept and a portion is missing. The table lists 150,000 or so clones, around 79% of them singletons. Sequenced input: PBMCs. These receptors were obtained from a woman in her forties in good health and CMV-seronegative. Each CDR3 is given with its conserved first and last residue. The order of the fields is clone size, D gene, V gene, J gene, CDR3 protein, CDR3 DNA. A D gene is named only where the DNA matches it firmly. Size tells how often a clone was seen (once, few, many) or the class of an expanded clone, and some rows leave it out.

clone_size: .
d_call: .
v_call: TRBV21-1
j_call: TRBJ2-7
cdr3_aa: CASSKDLGRAYEQYF
cdr3_nt: TGTGCCAGCAGCAAAGACTTAGGCAGGGCCTACGAGCAGTACTTC

clone_size: few
d_call: TRBD1
v_call: TRBV6-1
j_call: TRBJ2-7
cdr3_aa: CALSSGTGSYEQYF
cdr3_nt: TGTGCCTTGTCCTCCGGGACAGGTAGCTACGAGCAGTACTTC

clone_size: .
d_call: .
v_call: TRBV10-2
j_call: TRBJ1-5
cdr3_aa: CASSAGQSLGQPQHF
cdr3_nt: TGCGCCAGCAGTGCAGGACAGTCCTTGGGTCAGCCCCAGCATTTT

clone_size: .
d_call: TRBD1
v_call: TRBV4-1
j_call: TRBJ2-7
cdr3_aa: CASSQAGQVSYEQYF
cdr3_nt: TGCGCCAGCAGCCAAGCGGGACAGGTCTCCTACGAGCAGTACTTC

clone_size: .
d_call: .
v_call: TRBV6-1
j_call: TRBJ2-7
cdr3_aa: CASSELGGTASDEQYF
cdr3_nt: TGTGCCAGCAGTGAATTGGGGGGAACAGCGTCCGACGAGCAGTACTTC

clone_size: .
d_call: TRBD2
v_call: TRBV9
j_call: TRBJ2-7
cdr3_aa: CASSVRTSGIYEQYF
cdr3_nt: TGTGCCAGCAGCGTACGGACTAGCGGGATATACGAGCAGTACTTC

clone_size: .
d_call: .
v_call: TRBV5-4
j_call: TRBJ1-2
cdr3_aa: CASSIGADYGYTF
cdr3_nt: TGTGCCAGCAGCATAGGGGCGGACTATGGCTACACCTTC

clone_size: .
d_call: TRBD1
v_call: TRBV7-9
j_call: TRBJ1-2
cdr3_aa: CASSSGDRGGGYTF
cdr3_nt: TGTGCCAGCAGCTCGGGGGACAGGGGAGGTGGCTACACCTTC

clone_size: few
d_call: TRBD1
v_call: TRBV18
j_call: TRBJ1-1
cdr3_aa: CASSLTAGDRMNTEAFF
cdr3_nt: TGTGCCAGCTCACTAACCGCGGGGGACAGGATGAACACTGAAGCTTTCTTT

clone_size: .
d_call: .
v_call: TRBV6-5
j_call: TRBJ2-7
cdr3_aa: CASSYSARIVYEQYF
cdr3_nt: TGTGCCAGCAGTTACTCGGCCAGGATAGTCTACGAGCAGTACTTC

clone_size: .
d_call: TRBD1
v_call: TRBV28
j_call: TRBJ1-2
cdr3_aa: CAITRRPGGRDYGYTF
cdr3_nt: TGTGCCATAACCCGAAGGCCAGGGGGGCGGGACTATGGCTACACCTTC

clone_size: .
d_call: .
v_call: TRBV5-1
j_call: TRBJ1-1
cdr3_aa: CASSLGPQTGTEAFF
cdr3_nt: TGCGCCAGCAGCTTGGGCCCCCAGACGGGCACTGAAGCTTTCTTT

clone_size: .
d_call: .
v_call: TRBV6-1
j_call: TRBJ1-5
cdr3_aa: CASSENLGRQGNQPQHF
cdr3_nt: TGTGCCAGCAGTGAAAATTTAGGGAGACAGGGCAATCAGCCCCAGCATTTT

clone_size: .
d_call: .
v_call: TRBV5-1
j_call: TRBJ2-5
cdr3_aa: CASSGGSGGETQYF
cdr3_nt: TGCGCCAGCAGCGGCGGATCAGGGGGGGAGACCCAGTACTTC

clone_size: .
d_call: .
v_call: TRBV5-1
j_call: TRBJ1-6
cdr3_aa: CASSGEGHYNSPLHF
cdr3_nt: TGCGCCAGCAGCGGCGAGGGACATTATAATTCACCCCTCCACTTT

clone_size: .
d_call: TRBD1
v_call: TRBV6-5
j_call: TRBJ2-2
cdr3_aa: CASSPDRSHTGELFF
cdr3_nt: TGTGCCAGCAGTCCGGACAGGAGCCACACCGGGGAGCTGTTTTTT

clone_size: .
d_call: TRBD1
v_call: TRBV4-1
j_call: TRBJ2-7
cdr3_aa: CASSQTPGTGVYEQYF
cdr3_nt: TGCGCCAGCAGCCAAACGCCCGGGACAGGGGTCTACGAGCAGTACTTC

clone_size: .
d_call: .
v_call: TRBV5-1
j_call: TRBJ2-7
cdr3_aa: CASSRGTTYEQYF
cdr3_nt: TGCGCCAGCAGCAGGGGAACGACCTACGAGCAGTACTTC

clone_size: .
d_call: .
v_call: TRBV6-6
j_call: TRBJ2-7
cdr3_aa: CASSYNEQYF
cdr3_nt: TGTGCCAGCAGTTATAACGAGCAGTACTTC

clone_size: .
d_call: TRBD2
v_call: TRBV19
j_call: TRBJ2-5
cdr3_aa: CASSIALGGGARETQYF
cdr3_nt: TGTGCCAGTAGTATAGCTCTCGGCGGGGGGGCCCGGGAGACCCAGTACTTC

clone_size: .
d_call: .
v_call: TRBV5-4
j_call: TRBJ2-1
cdr3_aa: CASSLGVGWEQFF
cdr3_nt: TGTGCCAGCAGCTTGGGTGTCGGTTGGGAGCAGTTCTTC

clone_size: .
d_call: .
v_call: TRBV15
j_call: TRBJ2-2
cdr3_aa: CATSRESFSQLRGGELFF
cdr3_nt: TGTGCCACCAGCAGAGAATCCTTTTCACAGCTAAGGGGCGGGGAGCTGTTTTTT

clone_size: .
d_call: .
v_call: TRBV18
j_call: TRBJ1-2
cdr3_aa: CASSPRDNYGYTF
cdr3_nt: TGTGCCAGCTCACCCAGGGATAACTATGGCTACACCTTC

clone_size: .
d_call: .
v_call: TRBV9
j_call: TRBJ2-3
cdr3_aa: CASSAQGADTQYF
cdr3_nt: TGTGCCAGCAGCGCACAGGGAGCAGATACGCAGTATTTT

clone_size: .
d_call: TRBD2
v_call: TRBV10-1
j_call: TRBJ2-7
cdr3_aa: CASSEASGGAYEQYF
cdr3_nt: TGCGCCAGCAGTGAGGCTAGCGGGGGGGCCTACGAGCAGTACTTC

clone_size: .
d_call: .
v_call: TRBV4-1
j_call: TRBJ1-4
cdr3_aa: CASSLRPAGQNEKLFF
cdr3_nt: TGCGCCAGCTCACTCCGACCGGCAGGGCAGAATGAAAAACTGTTTTTT

clone_size: .
d_call: .
v_call: TRBV7-6
j_call: TRBJ1-4
cdr3_aa: CASSWTATNEKLFF
cdr3_nt: TGTGCCAGCAGCTGGACAGCAACTAATGAAAAACTGTTTTTT

clone_size: .
d_call: .
v_call: TRBV7-3
j_call: TRBJ1-1
cdr3_aa: CASSSGAGTEAFF
cdr3_nt: TGTGCCAGCAGCTCAGGGGCAGGGACTGAAGCTTTCTTT

clone_size: .
d_call: .
v_call: TRBV27
j_call: TRBJ1-3
cdr3_aa: CASSFLSGNTIYF
cdr3_nt: TGTGCCAGCAGTTTCCTCTCTGGAAACACCATATATTTT

clone_size: .
d_call: .
v_call: TRBV9
j_call: TRBJ2-3
cdr3_aa: CASSVGPGVTDTQYF
cdr3_nt: TGTGCCAGCAGCGTAGGTCCGGGGGTAACAGATACGCAGTATTTT

clone_size: .
d_call: .
v_call: TRBV6-6
j_call: TRBJ1-5
cdr3_aa: CASSTIHRYSNQPQHF
cdr3_nt: TGTGCCAGCAGTACAATCCACAGGTATAGCAATCAGCCCCAGCATTTT

clone_size: .
d_call: .
v_call: TRBV28
j_call: TRBJ1-3
cdr3_aa: CASSSYREFSGNTIYF
cdr3_nt: TGTGCCAGCAGTTCATACCGGGAGTTCTCTGGAAACACCATATATTTT

clone_size: few
d_call: TRBD1
v_call: TRBV6-6
j_call: TRBJ1-1
cdr3_aa: CASSYGQGAEAFF
cdr3_nt: TGTGCCAGCAGTTACGGACAGGGGGCTGAAGCTTTCTTT

clone_size: .
d_call: TRBD1
v_call: TRBV10-3
j_call: TRBJ1-1
cdr3_aa: CAISGPGDRGRLETEAFF
cdr3_nt: TGTGCCATCAGTGGTCCCGGGGACAGGGGGCGTTTGGAAACTGAAGCTTTCTTT

clone_size: few
d_call: .
v_call: TRBV6-5
j_call: TRBJ2-5
cdr3_aa: CASSYGAEEQYF
cdr3_nt: TGTGCCAGCAGTTACGGGGCTGAGGAGCAGTACTTC

clone_size: .
d_call: .
v_call: TRBV21-1
j_call: TRBJ2-7
cdr3_aa: CASTKRGTILYEQYF
cdr3_nt: TGTGCCAGCACCAAAAGAGGGACTATTCTCTACGAGCAGTACTTC

clone_size: .
d_call: TRBD1
v_call: TRBV11-2
j_call: TRBJ2-7
cdr3_aa: CASSLIRGQGVYEQYF
cdr3_nt: TGTGCCAGCAGCTTAATTCGGGGACAGGGGGTCTACGAGCAGTACTTC

clone_size: .
d_call: TRBD1
v_call: TRBV28
j_call: TRBJ1-1
cdr3_aa: CATRTGINLKAFF
cdr3_nt: TGTGCCACAAGGACAGGAATTAACCTTAAAGCTTTCTTT

clone_size: .
d_call: .
v_call: TRBV12-5
j_call: TRBJ2-6
cdr3_aa: CASALSGANVLTF
cdr3_nt: TGTGCTAGTGCCCTCTCTGGGGCCAACGTCCTGACTTTC

clone_size: .
d_call: .
v_call: TRBV10-2
j_call: TRBJ2-2
cdr3_aa: CASLTAINTGELFF
cdr3_nt: TGCGCCAGCTTGACTGCCATCAACACCGGGGAGCTGTTTTTT

clone_size: few
d_call: .
v_call: TRBV5-6
j_call: TRBJ2-5
cdr3_aa: CASSLVGAETQYF
cdr3_nt: TGTGCCAGCAGCTTGGTAGGGGCTGAGACCCAGTACTTC

clone_size: .
d_call: TRBD1
v_call: TRBV5-1
j_call: TRBJ2-7
cdr3_aa: CASSLDPGGIGEQYF
cdr3_nt: TGCGCCAGCAGCTTGGACCCAGGGGGCATAGGCGAGCAGTACTTC

clone_size: .
d_call: TRBD2
v_call: TRBV5-4
j_call: TRBJ2-1
cdr3_aa: CASSRAGGPGNEQFF
cdr3_nt: TGTGCCAGCAGCCGAGCGGGGGGGCCGGGGAATGAGCAGTTCTTC

clone_size: few
d_call: TRBD1
v_call: TRBV29-1
j_call: TRBJ1-5
cdr3_aa: CSVERKGGQGADQPQHF
cdr3_nt: TGCAGCGTGGAACGCAAGGGAGGACAGGGGGCGGATCAGCCCCAGCATTTT

clone_size: .
d_call: TRBD2
v_call: TRBV5-1
j_call: TRBJ2-1
cdr3_aa: CASSLSGGLGNEQFF
cdr3_nt: TGCGCCAGCAGCTTATCGGGGGGGCTTGGCAATGAGCAGTTCTTC

clone_size: .
d_call: TRBD2
v_call: TRBV7-8
j_call: TRBJ2-1
cdr3_aa: CASSGRGGEQFF
cdr3_nt: TGTGCCAGCAGCGGTCGCGGGGGGGAGCAGTTCTTC

clone_size: .
d_call: TRBD1
v_call: TRBV19
j_call: TRBJ1-2
cdr3_aa: CASSPTGVRGYTF
cdr3_nt: TGTGCCAGTAGCCCAACAGGGGTAAGGGGCTACACCTTC

clone_size: .
d_call: TRBD1
v_call: TRBV4-1
j_call: TRBJ1-6
cdr3_aa: CASPPGTGGDSPLHF
cdr3_nt: TGCGCCAGCCCCCCAGGGACAGGGGGAGATTCACCCCTCCACTTT

clone_size: .
d_call: TRBD1
v_call: TRBV28
j_call: TRBJ2-1
cdr3_aa: CASSDRGTEQFF
cdr3_nt: TGTGCCAGCAGTGACAGGGGTACTGAGCAGTTCTTC

clone_size: once
d_call: .
v_call: TRBV5-1
j_call: TRBJ1-2
cdr3_aa: CASSLGPSSGYTF
cdr3_nt: TGCGCCAGCAGCTTGGGTCCAAGTAGTGGCTACACCTTC

clone_size: .
d_call: .
v_call: TRBV4-1
j_call: TRBJ1-2
cdr3_aa: CASSQIRQGRANYGYTF
cdr3_nt: TGCGCCAGCAGCCAAATAAGGCAGGGTAGGGCTAACTATGGCTACACCTTC

clone_size: once
d_call: TRBD2
v_call: TRBV14
j_call: TRBJ2-5
cdr3_aa: CASSQALTSGQETQYF
cdr3_nt: TGTGCCAGCAGCCAGGCTCTGACTAGCGGGCAAGAGACCCAGTACTTC

clone_size: once
d_call: TRBD1
v_call: TRBV6-4
j_call: TRBJ1-1
cdr3_aa: CASSDQGGTEAFF
cdr3_nt: TGTGCCAGCAGTGACCAGGGGGGCACTGAAGCTTTCTTT

clone_size: .
d_call: .
v_call: TRBV19
j_call: TRBJ2-2
cdr3_aa: CASSITGYGDTGELFF
cdr3_nt: TGTGCCAGTAGTATAACAGGGTACGGGGACACCGGGGAGCTGTTTTTT

clone_size: few
d_call: .
v_call: TRBV6-1
j_call: TRBJ1-1
cdr3_aa: CASMDQGLPNTEAFF
cdr3_nt: TGTGCCAGCATGGACCAGGGGCTGCCGAACACTGAAGCTTTCTTT

clone_size: .
d_call: .
v_call: TRBV4-1
j_call: TRBJ2-7
cdr3_aa: CASSRITVPPYEQYF
cdr3_nt: TGCGCCAGCAGCCGAATCACAGTTCCCCCCTACGAGCAGTACTTC

clone_size: .
d_call: TRBD1
v_call: TRBV5-1
j_call: TRBJ1-2
cdr3_aa: CASSIGQGAEGYTF
cdr3_nt: TGCGCCAGCAGCATAGGACAGGGCGCGGAAGGCTACACCTTC

clone_size: .
d_call: .
v_call: TRBV7-9
j_call: TRBJ1-1
cdr3_aa: CASSSINTEAFF
cdr3_nt: TGTGCCAGCAGCTCAATTAACACTGAAGCTTTCTTT

clone_size: once
d_call: .
v_call: TRBV5-1
j_call: TRBJ2-5
cdr3_aa: CASSLVDSQETQYF
cdr3_nt: TGCGCCAGCAGCTTGGTGGACTCCCAAGAGACCCAGTACTTC